The clone carrying this T cell receptor beta chain was found many times. Its specificity is not known. The germline V gene has CDR1 SGHRS and CDR2 YFSETQ. This CDR3 has 15 residues. Deletions cut 0 bases from V and 0 bases from J, with 9 bases between. One entry per CDR3 protein results from TCRdb running MiXCR on the RACE reads. The sample lists some 57,000 distinct CDR3 sequences; about 10% were seen once. This entry is derived from a study of human T cells and chemical hapten exposure. Study context: Patch testing was performed with 0.01% DPC on the upper back, with reading at 6 days. General observations from the study: Clustering by CDR3 similarity yielded significantly more large clusters from expanded TCRs than controls.

Time point indicated: patch test 2, 6 weeks after DPC sensitization. Treatment meaning: therapeutic diphenylcyclopropenone sensitization with weekly scalp DPC. Extraction of total RNA was performed on unfractionated whole blood. The sequenced sample was whole blood, obtained in connection with sensitization to the hapten diphenylcyclopropenone (DPC). The receptor was derived from a woman aged 45-65 years with alopecia areata. Some clones in this sample may be carry-over from other donors' samples. The chain joins TRBV5-1 to TRBJ1-1, with no clear D. The CDR3 loop reads CASSLGAELNTEAFF. The CDR3 DNA reads as TGCGCCAGCAGCTTGGGGGCGGAATTGAACACTGAAGCTTTCTTT.